This T cell receptor (beta chain) was documented in a study of shared T cell receptors in the human thymus. Trimming removed 0 bases from V and 4 bases from J; junction bases left unmatched: 8. The germline V gene encodes CDR1 LGHNA and CDR2 YSLEER. This CDR3 is 17 amino acids long. Method: immunoSEQ multiplex PCR; TCRdb's copy keeps in-frame clones and lacks some. The sample shows hundreds of thousands of clones, around 82% of them seen only once. These same records also appear under a second study, on human thymus T cells. That source adds: All donors were healthy Finnish infants who were undergoing corrective surgery to treat congenital heart defects. Thymus was obtained from resections taken during corrective heart surgery.

The chain is built from TRBV4-3 and TRBJ2-7; 11 nucleotides match TRBD2. Sequenced: thymocytes. This receptor was taken from a boy younger than two with a congenital heart defect. The CDR3 loop is CASSQEGPSGRSYEQYF. In nucleotides, the CDR3 is TGCGCCAGCAGCCAAGAGGGTCCTAGCGGGAGGTCATACGAGCAGTACTTC.